This T cell receptor (beta chain) was documented in a study of OX40 agonist ivuxolimab in advanced cancers. Whole-study context: Ivuxolimab, an agonist antibody against OX40 (CD134), was given to patients. Patients were treated with intravenous ivuxolimab, dosed at 0.01 to 10 mg/kg and infused every 2 weeks.

On this clone itself: The antigen remains unidentified.

Germline CDR1 and CDR2: SGHDT and YYEEEE. This CDR3 has 11 residues. Trimming removed 1 base from V and 4 bases from J, with 0 bases in between. Produced via immunoSEQ multiplex PCR; TCRdb's table is partial and in-frame only. The sample holds under 60,000 clones; approximately 94% are singletons and the top ten take roughly an eighth. Study conclusions and caveats: By week 6 at 0.1 to 3.0 mg/kg, blood CD4+ and CD8+ T cells had expanded clonally.

This sequence was found in an adult with an advanced solid tumor such as melanoma, head and neck, liver or kidney cancer. This rearrangement joins TRBV5-6 to TRBJ2-1; D is uncertain. The input for sequencing was CD4+ or CD8+ T cells sorted from blood, taken in a trial of the OX40 agonist ivuxolimab. The DNA for the CDR3 is TGTGCCAGCAGCTTGTACAATGAGCAGTTCTTC. Translating it yields CASSLYNEQFF.